Here is one T cell receptor (beta chain) with its context. A J-beta primer mix and a sample-barcoded 5' primer were used in a second PCR of about 7 to 12 cycles. One entry per CDR3 protein results from TCRdb running MiXCR on the 5' RACE reads. The table lists under 2,000,000 distinct CDR3 sequences, around half of them singletons. CDR1 is LGHDT, CDR2 YNNKEL, per germline (reference sequence). This CDR3 has 18 residues. The V segment lost 4 bases and the J segment 6 bases; nucleotides outside the gene matches: 12. This record comes from a study of blood T cells in healthy people across ages. J is TRBJ2-5 and V is TRBV3-1; 15 bases agree with TRBD2. Specimen: blood. The source is a woman aged 40 to 55 in good health. The CDR3 DNA follows: TGTGCCAGCAGCCCAAATTCCCAAGGGACTAGCGGGGGGAAGACCCAGTACTTC. Translated, it gives CASSPNSQGTSGGKTQYF.